A single sample gave rise to the 13 T cell receptor beta chains below, sequenced in a study of T cell repertoires in cytomegalovirus infection. TCRdb reanalysed the reads using MiXCR and keeps one entry per CDR3 protein. The sample includes more than 150,000 distinct CDR3 sequences, roughly 19% of them seen just once. Sequencing input: PBMCs. These receptors originate from a human donor in good health (CMV status not recorded). Some clones in this sample may be carry-over from other donors' samples.

This chain connects TRBV12-5 to TRBJ1-2, with D possibly being TRBD1 (5 bases). The CDR3 runs to 16 residues. Germline V lookup: CDR1 LGHNT, CDR2 FRNRAP. The V gene lost 5 bases and the J gene lost 2 bases, with 18 bases spanning the gap. In nucleotides, the CDR3 is TGTGCTAGTGGTCCCCCCGGGACCTCCCTAAACTATGGCTACACCTTC. Translation gives CASGPPGTSLNYGYTF.

This clonotype was recorded once. This CDR3 is CASRTPPFYEQYF. CDR3 in DNA: TGTGCCAGCAGGACTCCACCCTTCTACGAGCAGTACTTC. The chain has TRBV6-2 or TRBV6-3 and TRBJ2-7; D not certain. The length of the CDR3 is 13 residues. CDR1 MNHEY and CDR2 SVGEGT come from the germline V gene. Between the trimmed V and J ends, which lost 6 bases and 3 bases, there was a span of 12 bases.

This clonotype was detected a few times. The chain uses TRBV28 and TRBJ2-3; TRBD1 or TRBD2 may be the D gene (6 bases each). The ends were cut back, 1 base at V and 7 bases at J, with 18 bases in the middle. The CDR3 is 16 residues long. Germline V gene data show CDR1 as MDHEN and CDR2 as SYDVKM. CDR3 bases: TGTGCCAGCAGTTTATTGGCCGGGGGCCCCTCAAATACGCAGTATTTT. The encoded protein is CASSLLAGGPSNTQYF.

The sample holds many counts of this clonotype. The chain joins TRBV12-3 or TRBV12-4 to TRBJ2-2; no clear D gene. The CDR3 is 13 amino acids. Between the trimmed V and J ends, which lost 5 bases and 0 bases, there was a span of 4 bases. As DNA, the CDR3 is TGTGCCAGCAGTGCAGCGAACACCGGGGAGCTGTTTTTT. Translated, it gives CASSAANTGELFF.

The V call is TRBV5-5, the J call TRBJ2-4; 10 positions match TRBD2. V gave up 3 bases and J gave up 3 bases; unmatched junction bases: 9. This CDR3 region has 17 residues. Per germline, CDR1 SGHKS and CDR2 YYEKEE (reference sequence). The CDR3 loop is CASSSTIAGGFKNIQYF. CDR3 coding DNA: TGTGCCAGCAGCTCTACCATAGCGGGAGGATTCAAAAACATTCAGTACTTC.

This clonotype was seen only a few times. The rearrangement joins TRBV6-1 to TRBJ2-2, with 9 bases matching TRBD2. From germline, CDR1 is MNHNS and CDR2 SASEGT. Trimming removed 2 bases from V and 2 bases from J; junction bases left unmatched: 0. The CDR3 is made up of 15 amino acids. The CDR3 reads CASSELAGNTGELFF. CDR3 nucleotide sequence: TGTGCCAGCAGTGAACTAGCGGGAAACACCGGGGAGCTGTTTTTT.

This clonotype was counted only a few times. V usage is TRBV29-1 and J usage is TRBJ2-1; 8 bases match TRBD1. The length of the CDR3 is 15 residues. Trimming cost V 6 bases and J 7 bases; bases outside gene matches: 14. Germline V gene sequence: CDR1 SQVTM, CDR2 ANQGSEA. The CDR3 loop is CSVAAVGQGKNEQFF. The CDR3 nucleotides are TGCAGCGTGGCTGCGGTAGGACAGGGAAAAAATGAGCAGTTCTTC.

As concerns this clonotype: The germline gene is not matched at one end of the junction; a read error may be the cause. The chain couples TRBV7-2 to TRBJ1-5; no definite D call. CDR1 is SGHTA, CDR2 FQGNSA, per germline. The length of the CDR3 is 16 residues. Here the CDR3 reads CASSLGVVGANQPQRF. The CDR3 DNA reads as TGTGCCAGCAGCTTAGGTGTAGTGGGTGCCAATCAGCCCCAGCGTTTT.

This clonotype was detected only a few times. This chain links TRBV5-1 with TRBJ2-2, with D possibly TRBD2 on 5 matching bases. The germline CDR1 and CDR2 sequences are SGHRS and YFSETQ. The V and J ends lost 0 bases and 0 bases respectively, with 12 bases between them. The CDR3 consists of 17 residues. CDR3 amino acids: CASSLGLPSTNTGELFF. As DNA, the CDR3 is TGCGCCAGCAGCTTGGGGTTGCCTAGCACGAACACCGGGGAGCTGTTTTTT.

The table lists this clonotype with a few counts. The V call is TRBV7-9, the J call TRBJ2-7, with D tentatively TRBD1 or TRBD2 (6 bases each). The germline V gene encodes CDR1 SEHNR and CDR2 FQNEAQ (reference sequence). This CDR3 has 12 residues. Trimming pared 6 bases from V and 2 bases from J, leaving 8 bases between. CDR3 sequence: CASRRDTYEQYF. The DNA of the CDR3 is TGTGCCAGCAGGCGGGACACCTACGAGCAGTACTTC.

This clonotype was seen at least ten times. The chain carries TRBV7-2 and TRBJ1-1; 7 bases are shared with TRBD1. The CDR3 is made up of 15 amino acids. V trimming: 7 bases; J trimming: 0 bases; junction bases outside the gene matches: 8. Germline lookup yields CDR1 SGHTA and CDR2 FQGNSA. The CDR3 loop is CASTPGQLMNTEAFF. The CDR3 DNA reads as TGTGCCAGCACACCGGGACAGCTCATGAACACTGAAGCTTTCTTT.

This chain uses TRBV5-4 with TRBJ1-2; D call uncertain. This CDR3 contains 15 residues. CDR1 and CDR2 from the germline V gene are SGHNT and YYREEE (reference sequence). V dropped 0 bases and J dropped 4 bases, with 13 bases sitting between them. The CDR3 region is CASSLEGGMVYGYTF. In DNA, the CDR3 is TGTGCCAGCAGCTTGGAAGGCGGAATGGTCTATGGCTACACCTTC.

In this sample, this clonotype turned up many times. V is TRBV7-2 and J is TRBJ2-5; D uncertain. Trimming removed 5 bases at V and 5 bases at J, with 12 bases between. The CDR3 covers 13 residues. Germline V gives CDR1 SGHTA, CDR2 FQGNSA. The CDR3 coding sequence is TGTGCCAGCAGCCCGACCCCCGGGGAGACCCAGTACTTC. Its translation: CASSPTPGETQYF.